A single sample is the source of the 26 T cell receptor beta chains below, sequenced in a study of T and B cells in COVID-19 patients. From blood, about 220-500 ng of genomic DNA served as TRB template. TRB rearrangements were amplified by multiplex PCR with BIOMED2 TRB-A/B primers. Each CDR3 protein gets one entry after TCRdb re-called the multiplex PCR reads with MiXCR. The table has more than 15,000 distinct CDR3 sequences, approximately 30% seen once. Sequenced material: blood. These TCRs come from a human donor who had recovered from COVID-19.

The chain recombines TRBV7-9 with TRBJ2-1; a possible D gene is TRBD1 (6 bases). The CDR3 loop spans 15 amino acids. Germline CDR1 and CDR2: SEHNR and FQNEAQ (reference sequence). V gave up 3 bases and J gave up 2 bases, with 11 bases separating them. The CDR3 DNA is TGTGCCAGCAGCTTTGGGGGCCTCGCCTACAATGAGCAGTTCTTC. It specifies CASSFGGLAYNEQFF.

This clonotype counts as medium-sized (0.01 to 0.1%). This chain uses TRBV6-5 with TRBJ2-1; D is ambiguous. V gave up 0 bases and J gave up 4 bases, with 10 bases separating them. Germline lookup yields CDR1 MNHEY and CDR2 SVGAGI. CDR3 size: 15 residues. Here the CDR3 reads CASSYSGSSYNEQFF. In DNA, the CDR3 is TGTGCCAGCAGTTACTCAGGCAGTTCATACAATGAGCAGTTCTTC.

V usage is TRBV20-1 and J usage is TRBJ1-2; TRBD1 might be the D (5 bases). This CDR3 has 15 amino acids. The V end lost 6 bases, the J end lost 2 bases, and 19 bases lay between the germline ends. CDR1 and CDR2 from the germline V gene are DFQATT and SNEGSKA (reference sequence). The CDR3 protein is CSAERSGVENYGYTF. CDR3 DNA sequence: TGCAGTGCCGAAAGGTCGGGGGTGGAAAACTATGGCTACACCTTC.

This clonotype rates as medium-sized. The V gene is TRBV6-5, the J gene TRBJ1-6; D may be TRBD1 (6 bases). This CDR3 spans 13 amino acids. Trimming stripped 5 bases from V and 7 bases from J, with 9 bases between. Germline CDR1 and CDR2: MNHEY and SVGAGI. The CDR3 DNA is TGTGCCAGCAGTCAGGGGATCAATTCACCCCTCCACTTT. It encodes CASSQGINSPLHF.

This clonotype showed up just a few times. The chain joins TRBV27 to TRBJ2-7; 11 bases are a match to TRBD2. The V gene end was trimmed by 5 bases and the J gene end by 0 bases; junction bases not matched to a gene: 9. Germline CDR1 reads MNHEY; CDR2 reads SMNVEV (reference sequence). CDR3 size: 17 residues. The CDR3 loop reads CASSVLGLAGNSYEQYF. The CDR3, as DNA: TGTGCCAGCAGTGTTCTCGGACTAGCGGGTAACTCCTACGAGCAGTACTTC.

In this sample, this clonotype is medium-sized. The genes are TRBV29-1 and TRBJ2-2; 7 nucleotides align to TRBD1. The CDR3 totals 17 residues. With 4 bases clipped from V and 7 bases from J, the junction kept 18 bases outside the gene matches. The germline V gene has CDR1 SQVTM and CDR2 ANQGSEA. As DNA, the CDR3 is TGCAGCGTTGCTTTTTCTGGCCAGGGGGTCCTCGGCGGGGAGCTGTTTTTT. It is translated as CSVAFSGQGVLGGELFF.

J is TRBJ1-6 and V is TRBV27, with 7 positions matching TRBD1. V shed 2 bases and J 10 bases; nucleotides not matched to a gene: 8. The CDR3 is 15 amino acids. Germline V CDR1 and CDR2: MNHEY, SMNVEV (reference sequence). The CDR3 DNA reads TGTGCCAGCAGTTTAACCACCACAGGGGTGTCACCCCTCCACTTT. This sequence encodes CASSLTTTGVSPLHF.

This clonotype was counted between two and nine times. The chain's CDR3 is CASSRVAPGGELFF. In DNA, the CDR3 is TGTGCCAGCAGCCGGGTTGCCCCTGGCGGGGAGCTGTTTTTT. V gene TRBV12-3 or TRBV12-4 combines with J gene TRBJ2-2; D remains unclear. Trimming left V 6 bases short and J 7 bases short, with 15 bases between. The CDR3 length is 14 residues.

The sample holds a few counts of this clonotype. The V and J genes are TRBV20-1 and TRBJ2-3, with 9 bases that match TRBD2. The junction had 6 bases not matched to a gene; V was cut back by 2 bases and J by 6 bases. Germline loops: CDR1 DFQATT, CDR2 SNEGSKA (reference sequence). CDR3 length: 14 residues. The CDR3 coding sequence is TGCAGTGCTAGATTCCGACTAGCGGTGGATACGCAGTATTTT. Translation gives CSARFRLAVDTQYF.

This chain joins TRBV6-5 and TRBJ1-1; D may be TRBD1 (5 bases). There are 13 residues in the CDR3. V was clipped by 7 bases and J by 0 bases, with 9 bases between them. Germline CDR1 MNHEY, CDR2 SVGAGI. CDR3 protein: CASMTDMNTEAFF. The CDR3 bases are TGTGCCAGCATGACAGACATGAACACTGAAGCTTTCTTT.

This clonotype was seen once. The V call is TRBV6-6, the J call TRBJ1-4; D gene unclear. The CDR3 runs 14 residues. CDR1 MNHNY and CDR2 SVGAGI come from the germline V gene (reference sequence). The V end was cut by 1 base, the J end by 0 bases, with 3 bases between. The CDR3 DNA follows: TGTGCCAGCAGTTACTATGCAACTAATGAAAAACTGTTTTTT. It codes for CASSYYATNEKLFF.

This clonotype is large. V gene TRBV5-6 combines with J gene TRBJ2-5; a weak D match, TRBD2 (7 bases). Looked up from germline, CDR1 is SGHDT and CDR2 is YYEEEE. The CDR3 spans 15 residues. Trimming left V 1 base short and J 5 bases short, with 15 bases between. CDR3 in amino acids: CASSLLAGAGETQYF. Written as DNA, the CDR3 is TGTGCCAGCAGCTTGCTGGCGGGGGCTGGGGAGACCCAGTACTTC.

The V gene is TRBV5-6, the J gene TRBJ2-7; D call uncertain. With 2 bases removed from V and 2 bases from J, the gap between germline ends came to 2 bases. Germline V lookup: CDR1 SGHDT, CDR2 YYEEEE. There are 11 residues in the CDR3. The CDR3: CASSLTYEQYF. The CDR3 DNA reads TGTGCCAGCAGCTTAACCTACGAGCAGTACTTC.

A word on this clonotype: This sequence may be a read error, since a much larger clone differs from it by one base. The V and J genes are TRBV19 and TRBJ1-1; D might be TRBD1 (5 bases). The CDR3 covers 12 residues. CDR1 and CDR2 (germline): LNHDA, SQIVND (reference sequence). Between the trimmed V and J ends, which lost 7 bases and 12 bases, there was a span of 18 bases. The CDR3 sequence is CASTMGGEASFF. The CDR3 DNA reads TGTGCCAGTACCATGGGGGGGGAGGCATCTTTCTTT.

CDR3 amino acids: CASSPDPTSTDTQYF. CDR3 nucleotide sequence: TGCGCCAGCAGCCCCGACCCGACTAGCACAGATACGCAGTATTTT. The chain joins TRBV4-3 to TRBJ2-3, with unresolved D. This CDR3 region has 15 residues. Germline V gene lookup returns CDR1 LGHNA and CDR2 YSLEER. V was pared by 4 bases and J by 0 bases, with 11 bases between.

This clonotype was counted many times. The chain has TRBV6-5 and TRBJ1-2; 8 bases line up with TRBD1. Germline CDR1 MNHEY, CDR2 SVGAGI. The CDR3 consists of 20 residues. Trimming at V came to 5 bases and at J to 0 bases, leaving 20 bases not matched to a gene. The CDR3 loop is CASSPEGTGGGGRANYGYTF. As DNA, the CDR3 is TGTGCCAGCAGTCCCGAGGGGACAGGAGGGGGAGGAAGGGCTAACTATGGCTACACCTTC.

On this clonotype: One junction end disagrees with the germline gene, perhaps due to a read error. The chain links TRBV4-3 to TRBJ2-7; D is perhaps TRBD2 (6 bases). Germline CDR1 is LGHNA and CDR2 is YSLEER. The CDR3 loop spans 16 amino acids. The CDR3 loop reads CASSQDTATRSYEQNF. CDR3 sequence (DNA): TGCGCCAGCAGCCAAGACACCGCGACTAGATCCTACGAGCAGAACTTC.

The CDR3 nucleotides are TGCGCCAGCAGTGACGGCGTCATAGGCGAAAAACTGTTTTTT. Encoded protein: CASSDGVIGEKLFF. The chain has TRBV10-2 and TRBJ1-4; D gene ambiguous. Per germline, CDR1 WSHSY and CDR2 SAAADI. Trimming removed 3 bases from V and 8 bases from J, with 13 bases in between. This CDR3 is built from 14 residues.

The chain couples TRBV19 to TRBJ1-1, with D maybe TRBD1 (6 bases). V was trimmed by 7 bases and J by 1 base, leaving 10 bases between them. Germline V gene lookup returns CDR1 LNHDA and CDR2 SQIVND (reference sequence). This CDR3 is 13 amino acids long. The CDR3 sequence is CASNQDRNTEAFF. The DNA for the CDR3 is TGTGCCAGTAATCAGGACAGGAACACTGAAGCTTTCTTT.

This clonotype was counted at least ten times. The chain is built from TRBV19 and TRBJ1-5; possibly TRBD1 for D (5 bases). Germline CDR1 LNHDA, CDR2 SQIVND (reference sequence). CDR3 length: 15 residues. V lost 6 bases and J lost 7, with 19 bases in between. The CDR3, as DNA: TGTGCCAGTAGCCACCATAGGCAGGGTGGGCAGCCCCAGCATTTT. This gives the protein CASSHHRQGGQPQHF.

The J gene is TRBJ1-5, the V gene TRBV7-9; D is undetermined. The CDR3 runs to 15 residues. Germline loops: CDR1 SEHNR, CDR2 FQNEAQ (reference sequence). With 2 bases removed from V and 0 bases from J, the gap between germline ends came to 8 bases. DNA of the CDR3: TGTGCCAGCAGCTTAAACAGCTATAGCAATCAGCCCCAGCATTTT. Encoded protein: CASSLNSYSNQPQHF. Combining the CDR3 with reference TRBV7-9 and TRBJ1-5 gives the whole variable domain DTGVSQNPRHKITKRGQNVTFRCDPISEHNRLYWYRQTLGQGPEFLTYFQNEAQLEKSRLLSDRFSAERPKGSFSTLEIQRTEQGDSAMYLCASSLNSYSNQPQHFGDGTRLSIL.

As for this clonotype: A much larger clone is a single base away; this may be a read error. V gene TRBV12-3 or TRBV12-4 combines with J gene TRBJ1-4, with D perhaps TRBD1 (5 bases). The CDR3 has 14 amino acids. The CDR3 sequence is CASSLWGGEENLFF. The CDR3 DNA follows: TGTGCCAGCAGTTTATGGGGGGGAGAGGAAAATCTGTTTTTT.

This clonotype was found many times. V usage is TRBV19 and J usage is TRBJ1-1; D might be TRBD1 (5 bases). CDR3 length: 14 residues. Germline V gene lookup returns CDR1 LNHDA and CDR2 SQIVND (reference sequence). Trimming shortened V by 3 bases and J by 4 bases, and 12 bases separated the two germline ends. CDR3 sequence: CASSILQGGTEAFF. The CDR3, as DNA: TGTGCCAGTAGTATCCTCCAGGGCGGCACTGAAGCTTTCTTT.

This clonotype is labeled as medium-sized. The chain joins TRBV12-3 or TRBV12-4 to TRBJ2-6; D unresolved. V lost 6 bases, J lost 0 bases, and 9 bases lay in between. The CDR3 totals 15 residues. CDR3: CASSLSSSGANVLTF. CDR3 DNA: TGTGCCAGCAGCCTCTCCTCCTCTGGGGCCAACGTCCTGACTTTC.

By share, this clonotype ranks as medium-sized. The CDR3 region has the DNA TGTGCCACCAGCAGAGAGAGGGCAGGGGAGCTGTTTTTT. Amino acids: CATSRERAGELFF. The rearrangement joins TRBV15 to TRBJ2-2, with D possibly being TRBD2 (5 bases). The germline V and J ends were trimmed by 0 bases and 8 bases, with 7 bases remaining between them. The CDR3 has 13 residues. CDR1 is LNHNV and CDR2 is YYDKDF in the germline V gene (reference sequence). The variable domain in full, completed from reference TRBV15 and TRBJ2-2, reads DAMVIQNPRYQVTQFGKPVTLSCSQTLNHNVMYWYQQKSSQAPKLLFHYYDKDFNNEADTPDNFQSRRPNTSFCFLDIRSPGLGDTAMYLCATSRERAGELFFGEGSRLTVL.

The V and J genes are TRBV4-3 and TRBJ2-7, with a tentative D call TRBD2 (6 bases). V was shortened by 0 bases and J by 0 bases, with 21 bases between the two germline ends. In germline, CDR1 is LGHNA, CDR2 YSLEER. CDR3 size: 19 residues. The CDR3 DNA follows: TGCGCCAGCAGCCAAGAGCAGGGTTCCCGGGACGGGAGCTCCTACGAGCAGTACTTC. Translating it yields CASSQEQGSRDGSSYEQYF.